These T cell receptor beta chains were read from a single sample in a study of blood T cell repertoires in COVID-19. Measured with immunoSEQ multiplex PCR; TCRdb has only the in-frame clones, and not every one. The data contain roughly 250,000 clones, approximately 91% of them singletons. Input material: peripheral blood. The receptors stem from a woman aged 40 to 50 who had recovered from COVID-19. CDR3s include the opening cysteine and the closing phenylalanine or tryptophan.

cdr3_aa: CATGNRAGSYNEQFF
v_call: TRBV10-3

cdr3_aa: CASIPTGLNEKLFF
v_call: TRBV19

cdr3_aa: CASSLSTGVPNIQYF
v_call: TRBV28

cdr3_aa: CASSQENGWRGRTF
v_call: TRBV4-1

cdr3_aa: CASSIGEGLGNEQFF
v_call: TRBV19

cdr3_aa: CASSPPAGGYGNEQFF
v_call: TRBV7-6

cdr3_aa: CASSGAGFGSNQPQHF
v_call: TRBV7-2

cdr3_aa: CASSYKQDQPQHF
v_call: TRBV6-2/TRBV6-3

cdr3_aa: CASSLGQMNTEAFF
v_call: TRBV13

cdr3_aa: CATSPDRVSNQPQHF
v_call: TRBV5-4

cdr3_aa: CASRMGLAEMYNEQFF
v_call: TRBV5-4

cdr3_aa: CASSRTRDSLTHGYTF
v_call: TRBV2

cdr3_aa: CASGRGYEQYF
v_call: TRBV6-5

cdr3_aa: CASTDPRQGNYGYTF
v_call: TRBV6-5

cdr3_aa: CASSLLGPGFSGANVLTF
v_call: TRBV5-1

cdr3_aa: CASSQWQGGGEKLFF
v_call: TRBV4-3

cdr3_aa: CAWTPPGGVTYEQYF
v_call: TRBV30

cdr3_aa: CASSPTGTSYNEQFF
v_call: TRBV7-8

cdr3_aa: CASSNTGGDSPLHF
v_call: TRBV11-3

cdr3_aa: CASSASSGVKSYEQYF
v_call: TRBV27

cdr3_aa: CATTSGGGTQYF
v_call: TRBV5-1

cdr3_aa: CASSPDRGWGSNYGYTF
v_call: TRBV6-6

cdr3_aa: CASSLLGGPKETQYF
v_call: TRBV7-3

cdr3_aa: CASSPRGAGASGELFF
v_call: TRBV9

cdr3_aa: CASSLDGTGIAHGYTF
v_call: TRBV5-6

cdr3_aa: CASSSGGGMETQYF
v_call: TRBV19

cdr3_aa: CASSPGTGDQPQHF
v_call: TRBV27

cdr3_aa: CASSPRTAGSYNEQFF
v_call: TRBV7-3

cdr3_aa: CASSWIGQGDSPLHF
v_call: TRBV7-9

cdr3_aa: CASSHLRGATGELFF
v_call: TRBV3-1/TRBV3-2

cdr3_aa: CASSSTGGSGNTIYF
v_call: TRBV11-2

cdr3_aa: CASSPVRLYGYTF
v_call: TRBV19

cdr3_aa: CASSLTYEQYF
v_call: TRBV7-2

cdr3_aa: CATSRDSGVSGANVLTF
v_call: TRBV15

cdr3_aa: CASSKDIQETQYF
v_call: TRBV7-3